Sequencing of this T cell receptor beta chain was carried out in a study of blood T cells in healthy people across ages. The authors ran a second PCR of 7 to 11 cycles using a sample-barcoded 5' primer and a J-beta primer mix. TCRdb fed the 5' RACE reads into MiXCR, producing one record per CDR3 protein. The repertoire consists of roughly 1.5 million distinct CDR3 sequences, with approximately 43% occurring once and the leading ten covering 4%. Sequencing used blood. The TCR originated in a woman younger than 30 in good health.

The CDR3 nucleotides are TGCAGTGCTAGAGGGACAGGGCTAGCCTACGAGCAGTACTTC. It is translated as CSARGTGLAYEQYF. The chain couples TRBV20-1 to TRBJ2-5; 8 bases match TRBD1. With the DNA end fitting TRBJ2-7 better, the J assignment may be wrong. The CDR3 runs 14 residues. CDR1 is DFQATT and CDR2 is SNEGSKA in the germline V gene (reference sequence).